These 16 T cell receptor beta chains were all obtained from the same sample, sequenced in a study of human T cells and chemical hapten exposure. Time point given: healthy volunteer bleed at 6 weeks. Total RNA was extracted from unfractionated whole blood. TCRdb re-called the RACE reads with MiXCR, one entry per CDR3 protein. The table has 65,000 or so distinct CDR3 sequences, around 6.5% seen once; the top ten hold around 3.4%. The material sequenced was whole blood. Receptors originate from a female donor in good health. Some clones in this sample may be carry-over from other donors' samples.

This clonotype was recorded a few times. The rearrangement uses TRBV10-3 and TRBJ2-1; TRBD2 matches at 8 bases. This CDR3 contains 15 residues. Germline V gene data show CDR1 as ENHRY and CDR2 as SYGVKD. J lost 15 bases, V lost 2 bases, and 15 bases had no gene match. In DNA form, the CDR3 reads TGTGCCATCAGTGAGGTACTTGGCGGGAGGATGATTTGGTTCTTC. Translated, it gives CAISEVLGGRMIWFF.

This clonotype was counted many times. The chain uses TRBV12-3 or TRBV12-4 and TRBJ2-7, with D possibly matching TRBD1 (6 bases). V lost 1 base to trimming and J lost 4 bases, with 23 bases between them. This CDR3 has 18 amino acids. CDR3 sequence (DNA): TGTGCCAGCAGTTTAGTCTTAGGGCTAGGGACACCCAATTACGAGCAGTACTTC. This codes for CASSLVLGLGTPNYEQYF.

In its sample, this clonotype was seen a few times. This sequence joins TRBV29-1 and TRBJ2-2, with 10 positions matching TRBD2. Trimming took 5 bases from V and 0 from J; bases not matched to a gene: 15. Germline CDR1 and CDR2: SQVTM and ANQGSEA. This CDR3 comprises 19 residues. CDR3 coding DNA: TGCAGCGTTCACCCCGACGCTCTAGCGGGAGACTCGAACACCGGGGAGCTGTTTTTT. The encoded protein is CSVHPDALAGDSNTGELFF.

The sample holds many counts of this clonotype. This rearrangement joins TRBV5-4 to TRBJ2-2; 9 positions agree with TRBD1. The CDR3 loop spans 15 amino acids. Germline values: CDR1 SGHNT, CDR2 YYREEE (reference sequence). The J segment lost 9 bases and the V segment lost 1 base, leaving 7 bases of the junction unmatched. The CDR3 nucleotides are TGTGCCAGCAGCTTGCCCGGGACAGGGAGCAGGGAGCTGTTTTTT. Protein: CASSLPGTGSRELFF.

The rearrangement uses TRBV12-3 or TRBV12-4 and TRBJ2-1, with D perhaps matching TRBD1 or TRBD2 (5 bases each). The V gene lost 6 bases and the J gene lost 8 bases, with 20 bases spanning the gap. The CDR3 totals 15 residues. The CDR3 loop reads CASSLDGTFWYEQFF. CDR3 DNA: TGTGCCAGCAGCCTCGACGGGACCTTCTGGTATGAGCAGTTCTTC.

There are a few counts of this clonotype. The genes are TRBV28 and TRBJ1-4; no reliable D call. Per germline, CDR1 MDHEN and CDR2 SYDVKM. The CDR3 consists of 15 residues. V gave up 4 bases and J gave up 0 bases, with 9 bases separating them. The CDR3: CASSSETATNEKLFF. DNA for the CDR3: TGTGCCAGCAGTTCAGAGACCGCAACTAATGAAAAACTGTTTTTT.

The chain is built from TRBV5-1 and TRBJ2-4; 12 nucleotides align to TRBD2. V dropped 0 bases and J dropped 8; count of bases not matched to a gene: 12. Germline CDR1 and CDR2: SGHRS and YFSETQ. This CDR3 spans 18 amino acids. CDR3 region: CASSLESSGRAGGDIQYF. The CDR3 nucleotides read TGCGCCAGCAGCTTGGAATCTAGCGGGAGGGCGGGAGGAGACATTCAGTACTTC. Combining the CDR3 with reference TRBV5-1 and TRBJ2-4 gives the whole variable domain KAGVTQTPRYLIKTRGQQVTLSCSPISGHRSVSWYQQTPGQGLQFLFEYFSETQRNKGNFPGRFSGRQFSNSRSEMNVSTLELGDSALYLCASSLESSGRAGGDIQYFGAGTRLSVL.

Ten or more counts support this clonotype. The chain couples TRBV28 to TRBJ1-2; D is possibly TRBD1 (6 bases). V was trimmed by 4 bases and J by 0 bases, leaving 15 bases between them. CDR1 is MDHEN, CDR2 SYDVKM, per germline. This CDR3 region has 16 residues. CDR3 sequence reads: CASSSPGHPANYGYTF. The CDR3, as DNA: TGTGCCAGCAGTTCTCCGGGACACCCAGCTAACTATGGCTACACCTTC.

This clonotype was seen a handful of times. The chain recombines TRBV5-4 with TRBJ1-1, with 7 positions matching TRBD1. V was pared by 2 bases and J by 5 bases, with 6 bases of the junction left unmatched. The CDR3 runs 14 residues. Germline V CDR1 and CDR2: SGHNT, YYREEE (reference sequence). The CDR3 protein is CASSFMTGRTEAFF. DNA of the CDR3: TGTGCCAGCAGCTTCATGACAGGGAGAACTGAAGCTTTCTTT.

This clonotype appeared a few times. V and J are TRBV2 and TRBJ2-6; maybe TRBD2 (5 bases). The CDR3 loop spans 15 amino acids. The V end lost 2 bases, the J end lost 4 bases, and 9 bases lay between the germline ends. Germline V CDR1 and CDR2: SNHLY, FYNNEI. The CDR3: CASSETGLGANVLTF. CDR3 nucleotide sequence: TGTGCCAGCAGTGAAACGGGGTTAGGGGCCAACGTCCTGACTTTC.

This clonotype was observed a few times. The chain combines TRBV29-1 with TRBJ1-2; D gene ambiguous. Germline assignment: CDR1 SQVTM and CDR2 ANQGSEA. V lost 2 bases and J lost 14, with 18 bases in between. The CDR3 extends over 12 amino acids. The CDR3 nucleotides read TGCAGCGTTGAAAGCGGTCGGCAGCCTTGTACCTTC. It encodes CSVESGRQPCTF.

This clonotype was found a few times. V is TRBV3-1 and J is TRBJ2-3; the D is unclear. CDR3 size: 15 residues. Germline V lookup: CDR1 LGHDT, CDR2 YNNKEL (reference sequence). With 4 bases removed from V and 2 bases from J, the gap between germline ends came to 13 bases. CDR3 bases: TGTGCCAGCAGCCCTTGGGCGAGTTACACAGATACGCAGTATTTT. It specifies CASSPWASYTDTQYF.

This clonotype came up many times. V gene TRBV7-2 combines with J gene TRBJ2-5; D not resolved. CDR3 length: 14 amino acids. Germline CDR1 SGHTA, CDR2 FQGNSA. V lost 1 base, J lost 7 bases, and 13 bases lay in between. The CDR3 is CASSLEGQWGTQYF. For the CDR3, the DNA is TGTGCCAGCAGCTTAGAGGGCCAGTGGGGGACCCAGTACTTC.

A few counts support this clonotype. This chain links TRBV19 with TRBJ2-1; 10 bases line up with TRBD2. Looked up from germline, CDR1 is LNHDA and CDR2 is SQIVND (reference sequence). The V gene end was trimmed by 7 bases and the J gene end by 8 bases; junction bases not matched to a gene: 11. This CDR3 has 15 residues. CDR3 nucleotide sequence: TGTGCCAGTAACGTAGGACTAGCGGTAATGGATGAGCAGTTCTTC. Translated: CASNVGLAVMDEQFF. Full variable domain (outside the CDR3, taken from reference TRBV19 and TRBJ2-1): DGGITQSPKYLFRKEGQNVTLSCEQNLNHDAMYWYRQDPGQGLRLIYYSQIVNDFQKGDIAEGYSVSREKKESFPLTVTSAQKNPTAFYLCASNVGLAVMDEQFFGPGTRLTVL.

This clonotype was seen repeatedly, ten times or more. The CDR3 region has the DNA TGCAGCGTAACCGTAGCGGGAGGAGAGACCCAGTACTTC. Amino acids: CSVTVAGGETQYF. V and J are TRBV29-1 and TRBJ2-5, with 10 bases fitting TRBD2. The CDR3 has 13 residues. CDR1 and CDR2 (germline): SQVTM, ANQGSEA. The junction had 5 bases not matched to a gene; V was cut back by 6 bases and J by 4 bases.

There are a few counts of this clonotype. The chain joins TRBV28 to TRBJ1-1; 7 nucleotides agree with TRBD1. The CDR3 contains 15 residues. Germline V gives CDR1 MDHEN, CDR2 SYDVKM. With V trimmed by 2 bases and J by 1 base, 4 bases remained unmatched. CDR3 in DNA: TGTGCCAGCAGTTTAACAGGGGAGGCGAACACTGAAGCTTTCTTT. Translation gives CASSLTGEANTEAFF.